The 11 T cell receptor beta chains given below trace back to one sample, sequenced in a study of shared T cell receptors in the human thymus. Data came from immunoSEQ multiplex PCR; TCRdb stores just in-frame clones and leaves some out. Among about 380,000 clones listed, approximately 95% were seen once. The source material was thymocytes. These receptors all come from a human donor.

The chain uses TRBV27 and TRBJ2-4; the match to TRBD2 covers 7 bases. The CDR3 extends over 13 amino acids. CDR1 is MNHEY, CDR2 SMNVEV, per germline (reference sequence). The trim removed 3 bases at V and 9 bases at J, leaving 5 bases unmatched. CDR3 sequence (DNA): TGTGCCAGCAGTTTGAGCGGGGAGGTCATTCAGTACTTC. The encoded protein is CASSLSGEVIQYF.

V and J are TRBV5-4 and TRBJ2-7; 9 bases agree with TRBD1. CDR3 length: 16 residues. CDR1 SGHNT and CDR2 YYREEE come from the germline V gene (reference sequence). Losses at the gene ends were 4 bases for V and 5 bases for J; bases not matched to a gene: 13. CDR3 in DNA: TGTGCCAGCAGCCTGGAATACAGGGGGCATGGAGACGAGCAGTACTTC. Amino acid sequence: CASSLEYRGHGDEQYF.

This clone occurred once. This sequence joins TRBV19 and TRBJ2-7; TRBD2 matches 8 bases. CDR1 LNHDA and CDR2 SQIVND come from the germline V gene (reference sequence). V was clipped by 5 bases and J by 3 bases; unmatched bases: 9. CDR3 length equals 15 residues. In DNA form, the CDR3 reads TGTGCCAGTAGTCCAACCGATACTAGCGGCTACGAGCAGTACTTC. Encoded protein: CASSPTDTSGYEQYF.

The CDR3 DNA reads as TGTGCCAGCAGTTCAAGGTCCTTCGAAAAACTGTTTTTT. Amino acids: CASSSRSFEKLFF. V is TRBV28 and J is TRBJ1-4; D unclear. V shed 4 bases and J shed 8 bases, with 11 bases lying between them. The CDR3 runs to 13 residues. Germline V gene lookup returns CDR1 MDHEN and CDR2 SYDVKM.

A single count supports this clone. The V gene is TRBV29-1, the J gene TRBJ2-7; 8 bases match TRBD1. The CDR3 runs to 16 residues. V shed 0 bases and J 2 bases; nucleotides not matched to a gene: 9. Per germline, CDR1 SQVTM and CDR2 ANQGSEA. The CDR3 reads CSVEDPRDRNAYEQYF. For the CDR3, the DNA is TGCAGCGTTGAAGATCCAAGGGACAGGAATGCCTACGAGCAGTACTTC.

This rearrangement joins TRBV7-9 to TRBJ2-2; no definite D call. CDR1 and CDR2 from the germline V gene are SEHNR and FQNEAQ (reference sequence). With 8 bases removed from V and 4 bases from J, the gap between germline ends came to 5 bases. The CDR3 spans 11 residues. This CDR3 is CASFLTGELFF. The DNA of the CDR3 is TGTGCCAGCTTCCTCACCGGGGAGCTGTTTTTT.

This chain uses TRBV11-1 with TRBJ2-7; D possibly corresponds to TRBD1 (5 bases). V was pared by 5 bases and J by 3 bases, with 17 bases between. Germline assignment: CDR1 SGHAT and CDR2 FQDESV (reference sequence). The CDR3 sequence is 15 residues long. The CDR3 DNA follows: TGTGCCAGCAGCCCTCACCAGGGTTTAAACTACGAGCAGTACTTC. Its translation is CASSPHQGLNYEQYF. Complete variable domain (other parts from reference TRBV11-1 and TRBJ2-7): EAEVAQSPRYKITEKSQAVAFWCDPISGHATLYWYRQILGQGPELLVQFQDESVVDDSQLPKDRFSAERLKGVDSTLKIQPAELGDSAMYLCASSPHQGLNYEQYFGPGTRLTVT.

In DNA form, the CDR3 reads TGTGCCAGCAGTTTTAATAGGGCGGAAAATGAAAAACTGTTTTTT. Amino acids: CASSFNRAENEKLFF. V is TRBV28 and J is TRBJ1-4; no clear D. CDR3 length: 15 residues. Trimming stripped 3 bases from V and 5 bases from J, with 13 bases between. Looked up from germline, CDR1 is MDHEN and CDR2 is SYDVKM.

V usage is TRBV4-3 and J usage is TRBJ2-2, with 10 nucleotides matching TRBD2. The CDR3 runs to 17 residues. Germline V lookup: CDR1 LGHNA, CDR2 YSLEER. V was pared by 3 bases and J by 5 bases, with 9 bases of the junction left unmatched. CDR3 protein: CASSQIGTSEGTGELFF. CDR3 nucleotide sequence: TGCGCCAGCAGCCAGATAGGGACTAGCGAGGGGACCGGGGAGCTGTTTTTT.

With regard to this clone: Relative to the germline gene, one junction end is altered; a read error may explain this. The same CDR3 arises from other DNA sequences in this sample as well. This chain links TRBV28 with TRBJ2-7, with D uncertain. Per the germline V gene, CDR1 is MDHEN and CDR2 is SYDVKM. The CDR3 covers 13 residues. The CDR3 region has the DNA TGTGCCAGCAGTTTATTAGCAGAATCCGAGCAATACTTC. Translation gives CASSLLAESEQYF.

This clone was picked up one time. The chain combines TRBV2 with TRBJ2-7; 8 bases match TRBD2. Germline loops: CDR1 SNHLY, CDR2 FYNNEI. With 3 bases clipped from V and 7 bases from J, the junction kept 14 bases outside the gene matches. The CDR3 has 16 residues. The CDR3 sequence is CASSDEAGEVSGEQYF. CDR3 nucleotide sequence: TGTGCCAGCAGTGACGAAGCGGGAGAGGTTTCCGGGGAGCAGTACTTC.